This T cell receptor beta chain was retrieved from a study of blood T cell repertoires in COVID-19. Across the whole study: There were acute and convalescent COVID-19 samples, and they came from the United States, Italy and Spain.

Under the authors' procedure: Estimates of nucleated cell counts were drawn from the amplification of reference gene primers. Sequencing used immunoSEQ multiplex PCR; TCRdb keeps in-frame clones, though not all of them. From that table come the V and J calls and clone size; the DNA was used to work out D and trimming. The sample yields 120,000 or so clones, roughly 69% seen once. The CDR3 length is 13 residues. CDR1 and CDR2 from the germline V gene are SEHNR and FQNEAQ (reference sequence). The V and J ends lost 5 bases and 4 bases, in that order; junction bases with no gene match: 2. The TCR was taken from a woman in her seventies with acute or convalescent COVID-19. This chain links TRBV7-9 with TRBJ1-2, with 9 bases lining up with TRBD1. Sequencing input: peripheral blood. In DNA, the CDR3 is TGTGCCAGCAGCACGGGACAGGGCTATGGCTACACCTTC. Protein sequence: CASSTGQGYGYTF.